This T cell receptor beta chain was sequenced during a study of blood T cell repertoires in COVID-19. Study details: Samples taken during acute and convalescent COVID-19 were collected in the United States, Italy and Spain. In each case, the material was cDNA or gDNA derived from T cells, B-cell-depleted T cells, or PBMCs.

Per the original methods: Amplification from reference gene primers served as the basis for estimated nucleated cell counts. The table came from immunoSEQ multiplex PCR; TCRdb's copy has only in-frame clones and leaves some out. V, J and clone size reflect that table, while D and trimming were determined from the DNA. The table lists approximately 200,000 clones, 70% to 90% of them singletons. The sequencing input was peripheral blood. The clonotype comes from a man aged 40-55 years with acute or convalescent COVID-19.

The CDR3: CASSPEEGEYGYTF. The CDR3 bases are TGTGCCAGCAGTCCGGAAGAGGGGGAATATGGCTACACCTTC. The chain links TRBV28 to TRBJ1-2, with D perhaps matching TRBD1 (6 bases). The length of the CDR3 is 14 residues. The V end was cut by 5 bases, the J end by 5 bases, with 15 bases between. From germline, CDR1 is MDHEN and CDR2 SYDVKM.